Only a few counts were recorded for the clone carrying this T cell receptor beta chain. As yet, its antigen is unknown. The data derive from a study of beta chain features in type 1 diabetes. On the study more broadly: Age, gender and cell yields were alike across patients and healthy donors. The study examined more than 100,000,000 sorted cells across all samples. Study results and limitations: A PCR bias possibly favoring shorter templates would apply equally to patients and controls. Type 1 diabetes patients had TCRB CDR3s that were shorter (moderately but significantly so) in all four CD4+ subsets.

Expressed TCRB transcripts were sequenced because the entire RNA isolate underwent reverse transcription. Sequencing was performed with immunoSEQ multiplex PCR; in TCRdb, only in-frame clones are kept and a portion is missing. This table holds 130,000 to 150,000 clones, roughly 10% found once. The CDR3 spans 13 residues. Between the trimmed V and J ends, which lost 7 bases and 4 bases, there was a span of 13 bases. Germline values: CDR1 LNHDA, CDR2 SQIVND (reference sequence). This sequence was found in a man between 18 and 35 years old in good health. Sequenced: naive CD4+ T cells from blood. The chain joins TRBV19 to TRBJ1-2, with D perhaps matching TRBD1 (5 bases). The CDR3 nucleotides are TGTGCCAGTATCCAGGAGGGGCCCTATGGCTACACCTTC. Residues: CASIQEGPYGYTF.